This is a list of T cell receptor beta chains from one sample in a study of OX40 agonist ivuxolimab in advanced cancers. Only in-frame clones appear in the TCRdb table, and some are missing; sequencing was by immunoSEQ multiplex PCR. The repertoire holds approximately 11,000 clones, with 60% to 70% as singletons. The material sequenced was CD4+ or CD8+ T cells sorted from blood, taken in a trial of the OX40 agonist ivuxolimab. These receptors all come from an adult with an advanced solid tumor such as melanoma, head and neck, liver or kidney cancer. CDR3s include the opening cysteine and the closing phenylalanine or tryptophan. Fields, in order: J gene, V gene, CDR3 protein.

j_gene: TRBJ2-7; v_gene: TRBV7-9; CDR3aa: CASSLAELTSYEQYF
j_gene: TRBJ1-2; v_gene: TRBV27; CDR3aa: CASSLRGDALAGYTF
j_gene: TRBJ2-7; v_gene: TRBV4-1; CDR3aa: CASSQDTYEQYF
j_gene: TRBJ2-6; v_gene: TRBV7-6; CDR3aa: CASSLFTGGSGANVLTF
j_gene: TRBJ2-2; v_gene: TRBV4-2; CDR3aa: CASTRVGAGTGELFF
j_gene: TRBJ2-1; v_gene: TRBV11-2; CDR3aa: CASSSGTSGSTSNEQFF
j_gene: TRBJ1-5; v_gene: TRBV6-1; CDR3aa: CASSGLGSNQPQHF
j_gene: TRBJ1-1; v_gene: TRBV6-9; CDR3aa: CASSPFRGHTEAFF
j_gene: TRBJ1-5; v_gene: TRBV6-1; CDR3aa: CASSASMLTDQPQHF
j_gene: TRBJ1-1; v_gene: TRBV5-5; CDR3aa: CASSYSNTEAFF
j_gene: TRBJ2-1; v_gene: TRBV6-9; CDR3aa: CASSYSIEGEQFF
j_gene: TRBJ2-1; v_gene: TRBV5-1; CDR3aa: CASSWQGGWNEQFF
j_gene: TRBJ2-1; v_gene: TRBV7-9; CDR3aa: CASSSYASGLALNEQFF
j_gene: TRBJ1-2; v_gene: TRBV5-1; CDR3aa: CASSSPQGDGYTF
j_gene: TRBJ2-2; v_gene: TRBV7-9; CDR3aa: CASSLSGQEKGELFF
j_gene: TRBJ1-1; v_gene: TRBV5-1; CDR3aa: CASSFREAVTEAFF
j_gene: TRBJ2-3; v_gene: TRBV19; CDR3aa: CASTDTKTGVTDTQYF
j_gene: TRBJ2-1; v_gene: TRBV11-3; CDR3aa: CASSQEFGTSLGVPYNEQFF
j_gene: TRBJ2-5; v_gene: TRBV10-3; CDR3aa: CASSYRTGTGWEETQYF
j_gene: TRBJ2-5; v_gene: TRBV11-2; CDR3aa: CASSFGTGEAQYF
j_gene: TRBJ2-1; v_gene: TRBV6-5; CDR3aa: CASSQALAGEQFF
j_gene: TRBJ2-3; v_gene: TRBV2; CDR3aa: CASTEGLITDTQYF
j_gene: TRBJ1-2; v_gene: TRBV9; CDR3aa: CASSPDAGFYGYTF
j_gene: TRBJ2-7; v_gene: TRBV27; CDR3aa: CASSWGTSGYGYEQYF
j_gene: TRBJ1-4; v_gene: TRBV4-1; CDR3aa: CASSGPGGQPNEKLFF
j_gene: TRBJ1-1; v_gene: TRBV6-5; CDR3aa: CAIMGENTEAFF
j_gene: TRBJ2-1; v_gene: TRBV7-3; CDR3aa: CASSPLAGSYNEQFF
j_gene: TRBJ2-2; v_gene: TRBV6-5; CDR3aa: CASSYVAGPTGELFF
j_gene: TRBJ1-2; v_gene: TRBV28; CDR3aa: CASSTLLKGAYYGYTF
j_gene: TRBJ2-5; v_gene: TRBV5-1; CDR3aa: CASSLALDSQETQYF
j_gene: TRBJ2-7; v_gene: TRBV7-3; CDR3aa: CASSSPTPTTGVRGEQYF
j_gene: TRBJ1-2; v_gene: TRBV15; CDR3aa: CATSRKTGNYGYTF
j_gene: TRBJ2-3; v_gene: TRBV7-3; CDR3aa: CASSSLAGGLQDTQYF
j_gene: TRBJ1-2; v_gene: TRBV9; CDR3aa: CASSVGRYNYGYTF
j_gene: TRBJ2-5; v_gene: TRBV4-1; CDR3aa: CASSQVFGGVETQYF
j_gene: TRBJ2-7; v_gene: TRBV5-4; CDR3aa: CASSSPSGTKIYEQYF
j_gene: TRBJ1-2; v_gene: TRBV9; CDR3aa: CASSDNWNYGYTF
j_gene: TRBJ2-3; v_gene: TRBV11-2; CDR3aa: CASSDGRRSADTQYF
j_gene: TRBJ2-4; v_gene: TRBV5-1; CDR3aa: CASSPGAGRLENIQYF
j_gene: TRBJ1-1; v_gene: TRBV6-5; CDR3aa: CASRGTGPNTEAFF
j_gene: TRBJ2-3; v_gene: TRBV7-9; CDR3aa: CASSPRWGVSGGVPDTQYF
j_gene: TRBJ2-7; v_gene: TRBV5-5; CDR3aa: CASSLGSSYEQYF
j_gene: TRBJ1-1; v_gene: TRBV7-9; CDR3aa: CASSLLTENTEAFF
j_gene: TRBJ1-2; v_gene: TRBV6-5; CDR3aa: CASRPGTGALYGYTF
j_gene: TRBJ2-1; v_gene: TRBV29-1; CDR3aa: CSIRDLGTYNEQFF
j_gene: TRBJ1-1; v_gene: TRBV6-5; CDR3aa: CASSSDREANTEAFF
j_gene: TRBJ2-7; v_gene: TRBV7-6; CDR3aa: CASSRQGYEQYF
j_gene: TRBJ2-1; v_gene: TRBV11-2; CDR3aa: CASSLEAGGHNEQFF
j_gene: TRBJ2-1; v_gene: TRBV13; CDR3aa: CASSLEGYYNEQFF
j_gene: TRBJ2-3; v_gene: TRBV9; CDR3aa: CASSPTSGRADTQYF
j_gene: TRBJ2-1; v_gene: TRBV7-9; CDR3aa: CASEGGAYNEQFF
j_gene: TRBJ1-1; v_gene: TRBV29-1; CDR3aa: CSTRTSMNTEAFF
j_gene: TRBJ2-1; v_gene: TRBV4-2; CDR3aa: CASSQETRLAEHNEQFF
j_gene: TRBJ2-1; v_gene: TRBV7-3; CDR3aa: CASSDTGYNEQFF
j_gene: TRBJ2-7; v_gene: TRBV7-9; CDR3aa: CASSLGLIAYEQYF
j_gene: TRBJ1-4; v_gene: TRBV21-1; CDR3aa: CASSRRETGFNEKLFF
j_gene: TRBJ1-1; v_gene: TRBV27; CDR3aa: CASSLQVNTEAFF